This TCR beta chain was documented in a study of beta chain features in type 1 diabetes (dated by TCRdb to the late 2010s). Broadly, across the study: Patients and healthy donors did not differ in mean age, gender distribution, total cell number or subset yield. A total of around 110,000,000 sorted cells were examined across all samples, and RNA yield correlated strongly with the number of cells per subset. In the study, TCRB repertoires of sorted circulating CD4+ T cell subsets from recently diagnosed type 1 diabetes patients were compared with those of matched healthy donors. Naive and central memory subsets were obtained from all 30 or so donors, but regulatory and stem cell-like memory subsets were isolated from only 8 patients and 8 healthy donors. The study at large found these results: Because cDNA was sequenced instead of genomic DNA, activated cells with high expression could be over-represented, although the groups did not differ in activation or CD3 levels. Shorter templates might have been favored by PCR, but patient and control samples were amplified and corrected together, so both groups would have been affected equally by any skew. Type 1 diabetes patients showed a moderate but significant shortening of TCRB CDR3 length in all four CD4+ subsets. Fewer insertions and more nucleotide deletions at VDJ recombination sites were observed in patients with type 1 diabetes, implying thymic rearrangement abnormalities. Because the HLA sub-analyses included only small numbers of individuals, any influence of HLA type on TCRB rearrangement was left unresolved. Naive, central memory and regulatory TCRB repertoires appeared to be more similar among patients than among healthy donors.

The entire amount of isolated RNA was reverse transcribed using the High Capacity cDNA Reverse Transcription Kit, so the sequenced TCRB transcripts were expressed ones. Naive, central memory and regulatory T cell samples underwent deep immunoSEQ sequencing, averaging around 4 million total reads per sample. Sorted cells were lysed in RLT buffer and RNA was extracted with DNase-treated RNeasy Micro or Mini kits, depending on cell number. To prevent cross-contamination, every cell subset was processed on its own, while patient and healthy donor samples were processed together. The immunoSEQ multiplex PCR was used to amplify TCRB sequences from cDNA, yielding 87-bp fragments that span the CDR3 region. Sequencing of the amplicons was done on the Illumina HiSeq platform. The authors' analysis ran thus. PCR bias was corrected computationally using synthetic template baselines, and reads within Hamming distance 2 were collapsed, with unmergeable singletons discarded. Reads were aligned to IMGT to assign V, D and J genes, CDR3 length, and insertions or deletions at six rearrangement sites. Within each subset, clonotype counts were normalized to sorted cell number, after which true diversity and Gini coefficients were computed with the tcR R package. The overlap coefficient, calculated on TCRB nucleotide sequences, was used to quantify repertoire sharing. TCRdb provides this immuneACCESS table in a form limited to in-frame rearrangements. Some clones are lacking; in checked studies, under half of them reflect an unresolved V gene, and why the rest are absent is not known. V and J calls and clone size are copied from that table; D and trimming were computed from the DNA. The sample table shows about 140,000 clones, and roughly 10% are seen once. Almost 0.65% of the sample rests with the top ten.

A remark on this clone: It has no known antigen specificity. Base qualities were left out, and no much larger clone turns up one base away.

A single peripheral blood draw of roughly 0.11 L on average was collected from each donor into heparinised tubes. Using a panel that included CD45RO, CCR7, CD25, CD127, CD95 and CD27, naive, central memory, regulatory and stem cell-like memory CD4+ T cells were sorted on a BD FACSAria II. A purity above 98% was achieved for all sorted populations. PBMCs were isolated right away by Lymphoprep density gradient centrifugation and were stained directly, without culture. Samples were stained and sorted in pairs, with one healthy donor and one patient per experiment, so that batch effects were minimized. Sequencing input: central memory CD4+ T cells from blood. This TCR came from a woman aged 40 to 49 in good health.

The DNA sequence reads TGTGCCAGCAGGGCCGGGACAGGGGCCTACGAGCAGTACTTC. Its protein is CASRAGTGAYEQYF. The rearranged segments are TRBV27 and TRBJ2-7; 10 bases in the middle match TRBD1. Trimming removed 6 bases from V and 2 bases from J; the gene matches leave 4 bases unexplained. The CDR3, from cysteine to phenylalanine, totals 14 residues. Just CDR3 DNA is preserved here, 42 bases in frame from base 1. From a lookup of the germline V gene (reference sequence), CDR1 and CDR2 are MNHEY and SMNVEV.